This TCR beta chain was documented in a study of blood T cell repertoires in COVID-19 (dated by TCRdb to 2019 to 2021). Concerning the study at large: Samples covering the acute and convalescent phases of COVID-19 were provided by collaborators in the United States, Italy and Spain. Where available, HLA class I and class II types were taken from metadata supplied by the sample provider and were not determined by assay-based typing. Deeply sampled blood TCRbeta repertoires from subjects exposed to, actively infected with, or recovered from COVID-19 were included in the dataset. The samples were drawn from the first 160 participants of the ongoing ImmuneRACE study and from 950 to 1,500 subjects provided by 6 global collaborators. The sample metadata nearly always contained a de-identified subject ID, COVID-19 status, age in years and sex. The material from the prospective study consisted of cDNA or gDNA derived from T cells, B-cell-depleted T cells, or PBMCs. A freely available public database, intended as a resource for researchers studying the immune response to SARS-CoV-2, is where the repertoires were released.

In the case of this clone: It lacks a known antigen. Base qualities were left out, and no much larger clone turns up one base away.

Study-wide conclusions, independent of this receptor: The amount of clinical and demographic metadata varied by source and participant and was provided uncurated.

The immunoSEQ Assay, a bias-controlled multiplex PCR, was used to amplify TCRbeta CDR3 regions from genomic DNA. On the authors' methods: Nucleated cell counts per sample were estimated from amplification of reference gene primers within the assay. To quantify the absolute abundance of each unique TCRbeta CDR3 rearrangement, sequence reads were collapsed and filtered. For each sample, productive Simpson clonality was calculated by taking the square root of Simpson's diversity index across productive rearrangements. In its TCRdb copy, this immuneACCESS table keeps in-frame sequences only and misses some clones. Where compared with another copy, unresolved V genes explain less than half of these, and the others have no known cause. D and trimming were read from the DNA, whereas the V and J calls and clone size are those reported in that table. The sample includes more than 200,000 clones, with about 90% observed a single time. Jointly, the top ten make up 1.3% to 1.5% of the sample.

The CDR3 has 15 amino acids, counting the end cysteine and phenylalanine. Solely the CDR3 DNA is kept, with 45 bases framed from the first base. CDR1 is given as SGHAT and CDR2 as FQDESV, both from the germline V gene (reference sequence). The junction shows trimming of 1 base on V and 7 bases on J, plus 13 bases between the germline ends. Each collaborating institution followed its own protocols to collect whole blood in K2EDTA tubes. Collaborator samples were shipped for TCRbeta analysis as frozen whole blood, isolated PBMCs, or DNA extracted from either sample type. The sequenced material came from peripheral blood. The chain uses TRBV11-1 and TRBJ2-2, and possibly TRBD2, on 5 matching bases. The clonotype comes from a man older than 75 with acute or convalescent COVID-19. Here the CDR3 is given as CASSLGGLFNGELFF. The DNA sequence is TGTGCCAGCAGCTTAGGAGGACTTTTCAACGGGGAGCTGTTTTTT.